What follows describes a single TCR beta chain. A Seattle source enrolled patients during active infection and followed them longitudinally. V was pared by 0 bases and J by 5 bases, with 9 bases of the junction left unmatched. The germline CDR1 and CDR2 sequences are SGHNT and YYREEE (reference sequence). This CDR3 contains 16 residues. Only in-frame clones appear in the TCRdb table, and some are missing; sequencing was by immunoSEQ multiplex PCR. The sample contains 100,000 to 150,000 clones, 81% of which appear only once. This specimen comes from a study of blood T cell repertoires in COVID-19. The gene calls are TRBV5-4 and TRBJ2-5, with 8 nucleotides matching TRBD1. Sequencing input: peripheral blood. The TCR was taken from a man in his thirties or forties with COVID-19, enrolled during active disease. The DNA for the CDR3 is TGTGCCAGCAGCTTGGGGGTCCGACAGGGGTGGGAGACCCAGTACTTC. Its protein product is CASSLGVRQGWETQYF.